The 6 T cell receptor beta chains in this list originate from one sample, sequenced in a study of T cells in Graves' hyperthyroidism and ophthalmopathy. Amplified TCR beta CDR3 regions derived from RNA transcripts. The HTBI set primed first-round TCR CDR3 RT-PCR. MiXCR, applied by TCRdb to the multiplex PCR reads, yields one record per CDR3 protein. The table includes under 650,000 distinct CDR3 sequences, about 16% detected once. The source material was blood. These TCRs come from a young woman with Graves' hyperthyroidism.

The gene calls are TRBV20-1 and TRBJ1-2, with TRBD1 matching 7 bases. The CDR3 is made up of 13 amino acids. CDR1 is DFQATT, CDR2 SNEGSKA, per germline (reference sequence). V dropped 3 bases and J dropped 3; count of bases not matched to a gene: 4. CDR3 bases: TGCAGTGCTAGGAAGGGGGCAGACTATGGCTACACCTTC. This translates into CSARKGADYGYTF.

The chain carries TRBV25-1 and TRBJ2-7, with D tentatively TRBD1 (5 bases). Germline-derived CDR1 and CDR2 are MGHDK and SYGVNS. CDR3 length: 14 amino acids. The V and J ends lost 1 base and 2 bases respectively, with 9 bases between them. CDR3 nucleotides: TGTGCCAGCAGTGAATTTAAAGGGGCCTACGAGCAGTACTTC. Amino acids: CASSEFKGAYEQYF.

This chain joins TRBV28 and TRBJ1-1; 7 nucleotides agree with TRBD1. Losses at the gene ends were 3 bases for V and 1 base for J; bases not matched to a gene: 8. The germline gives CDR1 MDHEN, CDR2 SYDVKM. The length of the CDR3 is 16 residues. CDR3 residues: CASSFYSQGGNTEAFF. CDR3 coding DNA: TGTGCCAGCAGTTTTTATAGTCAGGGGGGGAACACTGAAGCTTTCTTT.

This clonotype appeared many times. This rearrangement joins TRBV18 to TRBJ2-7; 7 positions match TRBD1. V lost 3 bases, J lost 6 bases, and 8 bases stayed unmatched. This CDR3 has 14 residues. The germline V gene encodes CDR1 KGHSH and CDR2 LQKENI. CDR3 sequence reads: CASSPPGQNGEQYF. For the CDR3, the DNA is TGTGCCAGCTCACCCCCGGGACAGAATGGCGAGCAGTACTTC.

The CDR3 sequence is CASSYSGSCNEQFF. The CDR3 region has the DNA TGTGCCAGCAGTTATAGCGGGAGTTGCAATGAGCAGTTCTTC. The chain links TRBV6-2 or TRBV6-3 to TRBJ2-1; TRBD2 matches at 9 bases. Per germline, CDR1 MNHEY and CDR2 SVGEGT. The V gene end was trimmed by 3 bases and the J gene end by 6 bases; junction bases not matched to a gene: 3. This CDR3 region has 14 residues.

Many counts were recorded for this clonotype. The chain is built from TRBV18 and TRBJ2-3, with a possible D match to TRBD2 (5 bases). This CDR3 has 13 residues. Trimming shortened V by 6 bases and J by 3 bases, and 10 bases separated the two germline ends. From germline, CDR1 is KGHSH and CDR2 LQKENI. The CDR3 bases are TGTGCCAGCTCGCCTAGCTATACAGATACGCAGTATTTT. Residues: CASSPSYTDTQYF.